One sample yielded the 25 T cell receptor beta chains listed below, sequenced in a study of blood T cell repertoires in COVID-19. Only in-frame clones appear in the TCRdb table, and some are missing; sequencing was by immunoSEQ multiplex PCR. The table records 200,000 to 300,000 clones, about nine tenths of them present only once. The specimen sequenced was peripheral blood. The receptors shown here come from a man aged 25-45 years with COVID-19, enrolled during active disease.

The chain has TRBV19 and TRBJ1-5; 7 nucleotides line up with TRBD1. CDR1 and CDR2 (germline): LNHDA, SQIVND (reference sequence). The CDR3 covers 14 residues. The J segment lost 4 bases and the V segment lost 4 bases, leaving 4 bases of the junction unmatched. CDR3 in DNA: TGTGCCAGTAGTACTACAGGGGCGAATCAGCCCCAGCATTTT. Encoded protein: CASSTTGANQPQHF.

This chain joins TRBV30 and TRBJ1-1; D perhaps matches TRBD1 (6 bases). V was cut by 4 bases and J by 0 bases, with 9 bases left in between. The CDR3 contains 13 residues. The germline V gene encodes CDR1 GTSNPN and CDR2 SVGIG (reference sequence). The CDR3 DNA reads as TGTGCCTGGACCCAGGGGATGAACACTGAAGCTTTCTTT. It yields the protein CAWTQGMNTEAFF.

V is TRBV5-1 and J is TRBJ2-3; 7 nucleotides match TRBD1. The CDR3 runs 16 residues. J gave up 2 bases and V 7 bases, and 13 bases lay outside the gene matches. Per the germline V gene, CDR1 is SGHRS and CDR2 is YFSETQ. The DNA for the CDR3 is TGCGCCAGCTCCCCCGCCCGAGGGGGCTACACAGATACGCAGTATTTT. This gives the protein CASSPARGGYTDTQYF.

This chain connects TRBV12-5 to TRBJ2-1, with D possibly TRBD2 on 6 matching bases. Germline CDR1 is LGHNT and CDR2 is FRNRAP. The CDR3 extends over 16 amino acids. The germline V and J ends were trimmed by 6 bases and 0 bases, with 15 bases remaining between them. The CDR3 sequence is CASGISGPSSYNEQFF. The CDR3 coding sequence is TGTGCTAGTGGAATAAGCGGGCCTTCCTCCTACAATGAGCAGTTCTTC.

The chain has TRBV7-3 and TRBJ2-2, with TRBD1 matching over 7 bases. The CDR3 runs 14 residues. J gave up 6 bases and V 1 base, and 2 bases lay outside the gene matches. Per the germline V gene, CDR1 is SGHTA and CDR2 is FQGTGA. The CDR3 bases are TGTGCCAGCAGCTTAAGCCAGGGGGCCGGGGAGCTGTTTTTT. Its translation: CASSLSQGAGELFF.

The chain uses TRBV3-1 (or the pseudogene TRBV3-2) and TRBJ1-6; D unclear. This CDR3 is built from 16 residues. Germline assignment: CDR1 LGHDT and CDR2 YNNKEL (reference sequence). V gave up 2 bases and J gave up 0 bases, with 8 bases separating them. The CDR3 protein is CASSQRGSSYNSPLHF. In nucleotides, the CDR3 is TGTGCCAGCAGCCAACGGGGTAGCTCCTATAATTCACCCCTCCACTTT.

V gene TRBV5-5 combines with J gene TRBJ2-7; no reliable D call. This CDR3 is 13 amino acids long. Per germline, CDR1 SGHKS and CDR2 YYEKEE (reference sequence). Trimming pared 0 bases from V and 1 base from J, leaving 5 bases between. The CDR3: CASSLAGSYEQYF. CDR3 bases: TGTGCCAGCAGCTTGGCAGGTTCCTACGAGCAGTACTTC.

This clone was seen only once. The V call is TRBV7-2, the J call TRBJ1-2; perhaps TRBD1 as D (5 bases). This CDR3 spans 17 amino acids. Germline values: CDR1 SGHTA, CDR2 FQGNSA. V was clipped by 4 bases and J by 8 bases, with 26 bases between them. The CDR3 sequence is CASSSIPGTREAGGYTF. As DNA, the CDR3 is TGTGCCAGCAGCTCGATTCCCGGGACCAGGGAGGCCGGGGGCTACACCTTC.

The CDR3, as DNA: TGTGCCAGCAGCTTGTCGGGCAGGGTCACCGGGGAGCTGTTTTTT. This gives the protein CASSLSGRVTGELFF. The chain recombines TRBV5-6 with TRBJ2-2; a weak D match, TRBD1 (5 bases). There are 15 residues in the CDR3. The germline CDR1 and CDR2 sequences are SGHDT and YYEEEE. V lost 1 base and J lost 4, with 11 bases in between.

The chain employs TRBV14 and TRBJ1-3; TRBD1 is a possible D gene (6 bases). This CDR3 has 18 residues. V was trimmed by 1 base and J by 0 bases, leaving 16 bases between them. Germline CDR1 is SGHDN and CDR2 is FVKESK. CDR3 sequence: CASSQVGGGHNSGNTIYF. The CDR3 region has the DNA TGTGCCAGCAGCCAAGTCGGTGGGGGACACAACTCTGGAAACACCATATATTTT.

This rearrangement joins TRBV12-3 or TRBV12-4 to TRBJ1-3; D remains unclear. The CDR3 length is 13 residues. Trimming removed 2 bases from V and 4 bases from J, with 6 bases in between. The CDR3 reads CASSLNQGNTIYF. The CDR3 bases are TGTGCCAGCAGTTTAAACCAGGGAAACACCATATATTTT.

The chain links TRBV13 to TRBJ2-7, with D maybe TRBD1 (6 bases). CDR3 length: 15 residues. V was trimmed by 0 bases and J by 0 bases, leaving 9 bases between them. Germline V gives CDR1 PRHDT, CDR2 FYEKMQ (reference sequence). In nucleotides, the CDR3 is TGTGCCAGCAGCTTAGGAGGGGGTACCTCCTACGAGCAGTACTTC. Translated, it gives CASSLGGGTSYEQYF.

The J gene is TRBJ2-7, the V gene TRBV15; 7 bases line up with TRBD2. Per germline, CDR1 LNHNV and CDR2 YYDKDF (reference sequence). V gave up 0 bases and J gave up 3 bases; unmatched junction bases: 8. The CDR3 has 16 amino acids. The CDR3 coding sequence is TGTGCCACCAGCAGAGATTATGAGGCTAGCGGCTACGAGCAGTACTTC. Translated, it gives CATSRDYEASGYEQYF.

The chain is built from TRBV6-5 and TRBJ1-4; the D gene is possibly TRBD1 (5 bases). The V gene's germline CDR1 is MNHEY and CDR2 SVGAGI. The CDR3 loop spans 13 amino acids. V was cut by 11 bases and J by 3 bases, with 13 bases left in between. CDR3: CAHGGIANEKLFF. The DNA of the CDR3 is TGTGCCCACGGGGGAATAGCTAATGAAAAACTGTTTTTT.

The V and J genes are TRBV19 and TRBJ2-1; 10 bases fit TRBD1. The CDR3 has 14 residues. Germline lookup yields CDR1 LNHDA and CDR2 SQIVND (reference sequence). Unmatched junction bases numbered 8, after V lost 9 bases and J lost 6 bases. In nucleotides, the CDR3 is TGTGCCAGCGCCGGGACAGGGGAAGGCAATGAGCAGTTCTTC. The encoded protein is CASAGTGEGNEQFF.

The rearrangement joins TRBV7-9 to TRBJ1-2; D unresolved. Germline values: CDR1 SEHNR, CDR2 FQNEAQ (reference sequence). The V and J ends lost 5 bases and 2 bases respectively, with 9 bases between them. The CDR3 is made up of 13 amino acids. CDR3 DNA: TGTGCCAGCAGCGCCGACACGAACTATGGCTACACCTTC. This sequence encodes CASSADTNYGYTF.

This clone was counted once. J is TRBJ2-1 and V is TRBV2, with 8 bases fitting TRBD1. V lost 2 bases and J lost 7; bases outside the gene matches: 4. The CDR3 contains 14 residues. Germline CDR1 SNHLY, CDR2 FYNNEI. The CDR3 DNA is TGTGCCAGCAGTGAAAGGACAGGGTGGAATGAGCAGTTCTTC. Its translation: CASSERTGWNEQFF.

The J gene is TRBJ1-5, the V gene TRBV3-1 (or the pseudogene TRBV3-2); weak D call: TRBD1 (6 bases). Germline loops: CDR1 LGHDT, CDR2 YNNKEL (reference sequence). Deletions cut 1 base from V and 7 bases from J, with 11 bases between. The CDR3 spans 14 residues. In nucleotides, the CDR3 is TGTGCCAGCAGCCAAGTAGGGGGTGGCCAGCCCCAGCATTTT. It encodes CASSQVGGGQPQHF.

V and J are TRBV5-6 and TRBJ2-2; 8 nucleotides align to TRBD1. The V and J ends lost 4 bases and 5 bases, in that order; junction bases with no gene match: 7. Germline assignment: CDR1 SGHDT and CDR2 YYEEEE. The CDR3 is 15 residues long. The CDR3 sequence: CASSPGQGYTGELFF. As DNA, the CDR3 is TGTGCCAGCAGCCCAGGACAGGGCTATACCGGGGAGCTGTTTTTT.

The chain is built from TRBV19 and TRBJ1-6; 11 bases are a match to TRBD1. The CDR3 length is 19 residues. V lost 5 bases to trimming and J lost 7 bases; unmatched junction nucleotides: 16. Looked up from germline, CDR1 is LNHDA and CDR2 is SQIVND (reference sequence). The DNA for the CDR3 is TGTGCCAGTAGTGCCCGGACAGGGGGCGTTATAAGTAAGAATTCACCCCTCCACTTT. This encodes CASSARTGGVISKNSPLHF.

The chain couples TRBV3-1 (or the pseudogene TRBV3-2) to TRBJ1-2; D may be TRBD1 (5 bases). The CDR3 is made up of 16 amino acids. The V gene lost 2 bases and the J gene lost 7 bases, with 20 bases spanning the gap. CDR1 is LGHDT and CDR2 is YNNKEL in the germline V gene (reference sequence). The CDR3 loop is CASSQRGVGGLRGYTF. CDR3 coding DNA: TGTGCCAGCAGCCAAAGAGGAGTTGGGGGGTTACGTGGCTACACCTTC.

The chain links TRBV7-6 to TRBJ2-1; D unclear. Germline V gene data show CDR1 as SGHVS and CDR2 as FNYEAQ. This CDR3 contains 11 residues. The germline V and J ends were trimmed by 1 base and 8 bases, with 3 bases remaining between them. CDR3 sequence: CASSLGHEQFF. For the CDR3, the DNA is TGTGCCAGCAGCTTAGGGCATGAGCAGTTCTTC.

CDR3: CASKPGGDTQYF. The CDR3 nucleotides read TGTGCCAGCAAACCTGGAGGGGATACGCAGTATTTT. The rearrangement uses TRBV12-3 or TRBV12-4 and TRBJ2-3; D may be TRBD2 (6 bases). CDR3 length: 12 amino acids. Trimming took 7 bases from V and 6 from J, leaving 11 bases between them.

The sample holds one count of this clone. Its ends do not fully match the called genes, so a read error is possible. This chain connects TRBV29-1 to TRBJ2-2, with 10 bases lining up with TRBD2. From germline, CDR1 is SQVTM and CDR2 ANQGSEA. The CDR3 loop spans 14 amino acids. The CDR3 is CSAEAGGRPGELFF. The CDR3 DNA reads TGCAGCGCTGAAGCGGGGGGGAGGCCCGGGGAGCTGTTTTTT.

This clone appeared a few times. This chain links TRBV6-6 with TRBJ1-2; D may be TRBD1 (6 bases). In germline, CDR1 is MNHNY, CDR2 SVGAGI (reference sequence). The CDR3 has 16 amino acids. V lost 6 bases and J 5 bases, leaving 22 bases between the germline ends. Written as DNA, the CDR3 is TGTGCCAGCAGCCGTAAAGCGAACAGGGTAGGGTATGGCTACACCTTC. Translating gives CASSRKANRVGYGYTF.